This T cell receptor (beta chain) was observed in a study of T cells in Graves' hyperthyroidism and ophthalmopathy. Overall study: The blood sample was taken at first diagnosis, before treatment began.

It was RNA transcripts that yielded the amplified TCR beta CDR3 regions. First-round RT-PCR targeting the TCR CDR3 was performed with the HTBI primer set. TCRdb processed the multiplex PCR reads anew with MiXCR; each CDR3 protein has one entry. The top ten clones hold over 25% of a sample with approximately 380,000 distinct CDR3 sequences, over 12% of them seen once. This clonotype was detected ten times or more. V dropped 3 bases and J dropped 0 bases, with 7 bases sitting between them. CDR3 length equals 14 residues. Germline V CDR1 and CDR2: MNHEY, SMNVEV (reference sequence). Specimen: blood. This receptor was obtained from a man in his forties or fifties with Graves' ophthalmopathy. The rearrangement links TRBV27 to TRBJ2-3, with unresolved D. For the CDR3, the DNA is TGTGCCAGCAGTTTGTCACAAAGCACAGATACGCAGTATTTT. Its translation: CASSLSQSTDTQYF.